The clone carrying this TCR beta chain showed up many times. Its target is not known. Each CDR3 protein is one row after TCRdb ran MiXCR on the reads. The sample holds 450,000 to 550,000 distinct CDR3 sequences, about 17% seen once. Germline assignment: CDR1 SGHTA and CDR2 FQGNSA. The J segment lost 11 bases and the V segment lost 5 bases, leaving 8 bases of the junction unmatched. The CDR3 totals 12 residues. The sample comes from a study of T cell repertoires in cytomegalovirus infection. In the study overall: CMV infection plus the matching HLA type was flagged by public TCR beta signatures.

The study, taken as a whole, reports: In two of eight donors, the top clonotype was HLA-C-restricted CMV-specific. Cumulative public TCR beta family frequency identified carriers of CMV plus the relevant HLA.

The sample comprised CD8+ T cells from PBMCs. The clonotype originates from a human donor in good health (CMV status not recorded). Some clones in this sample may be carry-over from other donors' samples. The rearrangement links TRBV7-2 to TRBJ1-1, with 7 bases matching TRBD1. The CDR3 DNA is TGTGCCAGCAGCGAGACAGGGTGGATGGCTTTCTTT. It is translated as CASSETGWMAFF.